This is a list of T cell receptor beta chains from one sample in a study of cytomegalovirus exposure and HLA in healthy donors. Libraries were prepared by immunoSEQ multiplex PCR; TCRdb keeps only in-frame clonotypes and omits some of them. Of roughly 130,000 clones listed, 80% to 90% are singletons. The sample taken for sequencing was PBMCs. These receptors all come from a woman aged 30 to 39 in good health and CMV-seropositive. The CDR3 runs from the conserved cysteine through the conserved F or W. The order of the fields is clone size, V gene, D gene, J gene, CDR3 DNA, CDR3 protein. The D gene is left open where the match is weak. Clone size appears in some rows only: once, few, many, or a class for an expanded clone.

NA	TRBV28	NA	TRBJ1-2	TGTGCCAGCAGGACGACATGGGGCGATGGCTACACCTTC	CASRTTWGDGYTF
NA	TRBV7-2	NA	TRBJ1-2	TGTGCCAGCAGTCTACGCGAAAGGGTTCCCCCGGGGGGCTACACCTTC	CASSLRERVPPGGYTF
NA	TRBV28	NA	TRBJ2-7	TGTGCCAGCAGTTTAACGGGAACCTACGAGCAGTACTTC	CASSLTGTYEQYF
few	TRBV7-2	NA	TRBJ2-7	TGTGCCAGCAGTCCTATGTGGGCAGGGGCGAAGGAGCAGTACTTC	CASSPMWAGAKEQYF
NA	TRBV29-1	TRBD2	TRBJ2-1	TGCAGCGTTGGCACTAGCGGGTTCGACAATGAGCAGTTCTTC	CSVGTSGFDNEQFF
NA	TRBV25-1	NA	TRBJ2-3	TGTGCCAGCGAAAACAGATTTAGCACAGATACGCAGTATTTT	CASENRFSTDTQYF
NA	TRBV27	NA	TRBJ2-7	TGTGCCAGCAGTAAATCGTCATGGGCCTCCTACGAGCAGTACTTC	CASSKSSWASYEQYF
NA	TRBV6-5	TRBD1	TRBJ2-5	TGTGCCAGCAGTAAACGGGACAGGCTTAGCGAGACCCAGTACTTC	CASSKRDRLSETQYF
NA	TRBV2	TRBD2	TRBJ2-1	TGTGCCAGCAGTCCACGACTAGCGGGAGTAATCGGGTCCTCCTACAATGAGCAGTTCTTC	CASSPRLAGVIGSSYNEQFF
NA	TRBV2	TRBD1	TRBJ1-4	TGTGCCAGCAGTGTGCGACAGGGTCCCCATGAAAAACTGTTTTTT	CASSVRQGPHEKLFF
NA	TRBV5-8	NA	TRBJ2-2	TGTGCCAGCAGCTTGGACGCCGGGGGGAACACCGGGGAGCTGTTTTTT	CASSLDAGGNTGELFF
NA	TRBV11-2	NA	TRBJ2-3	TGTGCCAGCATCAGTCATAGCGGATACACAGATACGCAGTATTTT	CASISHSGYTDTQYF
NA	TRBV28	NA	TRBJ1-2	TGTGCCAGCAGTTTTACAGGGTGGGTCTATGGCTACACCTTC	CASSFTGWVYGYTF
NA	TRBV20-1	NA	TRBJ1-4	TGCAGTGCCATAATATCGGGGAAACTGTTTTTT	CSAIISGKLFF
NA	TRBV21-1	NA	TRBJ2-3	TGTGCCAGAGACTTAAGGCAGGACAGGGGGGCAGATACGCAGTATTTT	CARDLRQDRGADTQYF
NA	TRBV5-5	NA	TRBJ2-2	TGTGCCAGCAGCTTCCCGGCAGGAATTAACACCGGGGAGCTGTTTTTT	CASSFPAGINTGELFF
few	TRBV7-6	TRBD1	TRBJ2-7	TGTGCCAGCAGCCCGCTGGGGGGACAGGACAGCTCCTACGAGCAGTACTTC	CASSPLGGQDSSYEQYF
NA	TRBV5-1	NA	TRBJ2-7	TGCGCCAGCAGCCGGGGGCGGGGTAGCGGGTCCTACGAGCAGTACTTC	CASSRGRGSGSYEQYF
NA	TRBV5-1	NA	TRBJ2-3	TGCGCCAGCAGCCCAGGAGGCGTACGGGATACGCAGTATTTT	CASSPGGVRDTQYF
NA	TRBV19	NA	TRBJ2-3	TGTGCCAGTAGTATCTACAGGGACGGCACAGATACGCAGTATTTT	CASSIYRDGTDTQYF
NA	TRBV20-1	TRBD2	TRBJ2-7	TGCAGTGCAGGACTAGCGAGAGAGCAGTACTTC	CSAGLAREQYF
NA	TRBV18	TRBD1	TRBJ1-2	TGTGCCAGCTCACCACCCGGGACAGGGAAATATGGCTACACCTTC	CASSPPGTGKYGYTF
NA	TRBV5-1	NA	TRBJ2-1	TGCGCCAGCAGCGAGAACCGAGGCCCCGAGCAGTTCTTC	CASSENRGPEQFF
NA	TRBV2	NA	TRBJ2-7	TGTGCCAGCAAGGGGATCGAGCAGTACTTC	CASKGIEQYF
once	TRBV6-1	TRBD1	TRBJ1-4	TGTGCCAGCAGTGTGTCCGGGACCCAGGGGGCCAGTAAATTT	CASSVSGTQGASKF
once	TRBV5-4	NA	TRBJ2-5	TGTGCCAGCGGGCAGGGGATGGAGACCCAGTACTTC	CASGQGMETQYF
NA	TRBV6-5	TRBD1	TRBJ1-5	TGTGCCAGCAGTTCAGAGGGGGCAGGGAATCAGCCCCAGCATTTT	CASSSEGAGNQPQHF
NA	TRBV6-1	NA	TRBJ2-2	TGTGCCAGCAGTCGGGTACCCGGGGAGCTGTTTTTT	CASSRVPGELFF
NA	TRBV7-9	TRBD2	TRBJ2-5	TGTGCCAGCTCAGCGGGAACGGAGACCCAGTACTTC	CASSAGTETQYF
NA	TRBV28	NA	TRBJ1-2	TGTGCCAGCAGGGGGGCAGGCCGAAACTATGGCTACACCTTC	CASRGAGRNYGYTF
NA	TRBV19	NA	TRBJ2-7	TGTGCCAGTAATCCCGGGATAAGCGCCTACGAGCAGTACTTC	CASNPGISAYEQYF
NA	TRBV28	TRBD1	TRBJ2-4	TGTGCCAGCAGGACAGACAGGGACCTAGCCAAAAACATTCAGTACTTC	CASRTDRDLAKNIQYF
NA	TRBV6-1	TRBD2	TRBJ2-1	TGTGCCAGCAGTTCACTAGCGGGAGGGTACAATGAGCAGTTCTTC	CASSSLAGGYNEQFF
NA	TRBV28	TRBD1	TRBJ2-3	TGTGCCAGCAGTTTCACGTCTACGGGACAGGGGTGGCATTTT	CASSFTSTGQGWHF
NA	TRBV2	TRBD1	TRBJ2-4	TGTGCCACCGCGACAGACAGGGACAAAAACATTCAGTACTTC	CATATDRDKNIQYF
NA	TRBV5-1	NA	TRBJ2-3	TGCGCCAGCAGCCCTAGAGACACAGATACGCAGTATTTT	CASSPRDTDTQYF
NA	TRBV2	NA	TRBJ1-6	TGTGCCAGCAGTGAAGATGGGGGCCATTCACCCCTCCACTTT	CASSEDGGHSPLHF
few	TRBV6-1	TRBD1	TRBJ2-3	TGTGCCAGCGGACCCATGACAGGGGGCACAGATACGCAGTATTTT	CASGPMTGGTDTQYF
NA	TRBV2	NA	TRBJ2-3	TGTGCCAGCAGTGAGGTGTCGGGGACAGATACGCAGTATTTT	CASSEVSGTDTQYF
NA	TRBV4-1	NA	TRBJ2-7	TGCGCCAGCAGCCAAGGAACCGGGACTTCCTACGAGCAGTACTTC	CASSQGTGTSYEQYF
once	TRBV29-1	NA	TRBJ1-4	TGCAGCGTTGAAGTCCAGGAAGAAGGTCCAACTAATGAAAAACTGTTTTTT	CSVEVQEEGPTNEKLFF